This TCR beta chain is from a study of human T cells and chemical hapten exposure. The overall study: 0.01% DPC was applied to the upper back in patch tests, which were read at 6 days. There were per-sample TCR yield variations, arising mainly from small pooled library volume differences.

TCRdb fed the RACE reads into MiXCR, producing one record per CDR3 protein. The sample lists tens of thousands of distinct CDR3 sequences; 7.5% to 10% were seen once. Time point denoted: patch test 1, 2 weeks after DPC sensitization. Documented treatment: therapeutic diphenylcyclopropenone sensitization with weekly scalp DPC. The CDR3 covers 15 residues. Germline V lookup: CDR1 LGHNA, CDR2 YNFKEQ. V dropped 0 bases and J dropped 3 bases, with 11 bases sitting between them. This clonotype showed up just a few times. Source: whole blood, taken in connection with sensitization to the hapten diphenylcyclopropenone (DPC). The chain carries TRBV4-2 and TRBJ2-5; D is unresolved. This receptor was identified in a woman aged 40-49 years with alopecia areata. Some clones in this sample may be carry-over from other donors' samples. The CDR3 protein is CASSQDGRVKETQYF. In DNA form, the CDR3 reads TGTGCCAGCAGCCAAGACGGCCGTGTTAAAGAGACCCAGTACTTC.